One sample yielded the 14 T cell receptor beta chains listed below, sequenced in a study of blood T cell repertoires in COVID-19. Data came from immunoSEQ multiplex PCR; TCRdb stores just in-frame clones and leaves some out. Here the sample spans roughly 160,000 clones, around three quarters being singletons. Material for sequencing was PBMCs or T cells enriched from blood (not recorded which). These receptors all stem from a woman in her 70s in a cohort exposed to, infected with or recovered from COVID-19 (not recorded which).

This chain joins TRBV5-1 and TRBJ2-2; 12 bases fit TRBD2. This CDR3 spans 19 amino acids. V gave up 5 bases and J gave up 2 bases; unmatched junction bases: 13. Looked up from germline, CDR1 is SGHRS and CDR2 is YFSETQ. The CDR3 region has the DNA TGCGCCAGCAGTTCATTCCCGCTAGCGGGAGGGATTAACACCGGGGAGCTGTTTTTT. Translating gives CASSSFPLAGGINTGELFF. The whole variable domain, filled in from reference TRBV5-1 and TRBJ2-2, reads KAGVTQTPRYLIKTRGQQVTLSCSPISGHRSVSWYQQTPGQGLQFLFEYFSETQRNKGNFPGRFSGRQFSNSRSEMNVSTLELGDSALYLCASSSFPLAGGINTGELFFGEGSRLTVL.

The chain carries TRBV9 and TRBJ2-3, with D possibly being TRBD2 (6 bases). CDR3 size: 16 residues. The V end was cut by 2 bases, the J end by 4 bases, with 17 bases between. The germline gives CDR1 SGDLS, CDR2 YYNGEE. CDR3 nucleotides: TGTGCCAGCAGCGTCCAGCCACAACTAGCCTCAGATACGCAGTATTTT. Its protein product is CASSVQPQLASDTQYF.

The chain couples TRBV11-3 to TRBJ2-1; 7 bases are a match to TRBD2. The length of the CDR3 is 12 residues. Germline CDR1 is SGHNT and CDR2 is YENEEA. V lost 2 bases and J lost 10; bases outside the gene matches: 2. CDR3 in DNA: TGTGCCAGCAGCTTAACGGGAGGAGAGCAGTTCTTC. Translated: CASSLTGGEQFF.

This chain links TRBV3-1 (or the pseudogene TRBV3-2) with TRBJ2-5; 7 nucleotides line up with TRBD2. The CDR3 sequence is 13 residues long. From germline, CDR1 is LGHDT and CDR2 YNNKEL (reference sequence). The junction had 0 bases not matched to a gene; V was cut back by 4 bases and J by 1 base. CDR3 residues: CASSRLAQETQYF. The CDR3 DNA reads TGTGCCAGCAGCCGACTAGCCCAAGAGACCCAGTACTTC.

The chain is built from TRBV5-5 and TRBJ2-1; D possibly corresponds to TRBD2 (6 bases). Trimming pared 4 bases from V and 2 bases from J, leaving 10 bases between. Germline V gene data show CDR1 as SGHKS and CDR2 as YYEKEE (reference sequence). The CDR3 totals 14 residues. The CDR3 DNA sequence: TGTGCCAGCAGCGGCAGACTAGCCTACAATGAGCAGTTCTTC. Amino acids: CASSGRLAYNEQFF.

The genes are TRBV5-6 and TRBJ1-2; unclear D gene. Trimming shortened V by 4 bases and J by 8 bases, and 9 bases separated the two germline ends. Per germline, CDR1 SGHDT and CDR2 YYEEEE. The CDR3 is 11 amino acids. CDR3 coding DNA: TGTGCCAGCAGCCTGGGAGAAGGCTACACCTTC. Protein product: CASSLGEGYTF.

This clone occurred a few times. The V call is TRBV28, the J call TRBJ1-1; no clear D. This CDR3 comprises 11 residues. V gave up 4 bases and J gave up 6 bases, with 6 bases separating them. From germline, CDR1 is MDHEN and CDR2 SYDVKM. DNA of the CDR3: TGTGCCAGCAGTTCTCCCTCTGAAGCTTTCTTT. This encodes CASSSPSEAFF.

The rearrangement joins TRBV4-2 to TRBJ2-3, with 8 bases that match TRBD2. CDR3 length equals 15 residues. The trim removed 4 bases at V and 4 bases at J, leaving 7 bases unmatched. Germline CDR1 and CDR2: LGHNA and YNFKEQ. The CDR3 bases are TGTGCCAGCAGCCCCGGGGGGCGGGAGGCAGATACGCAGTATTTT. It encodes CASSPGGREADTQYF.

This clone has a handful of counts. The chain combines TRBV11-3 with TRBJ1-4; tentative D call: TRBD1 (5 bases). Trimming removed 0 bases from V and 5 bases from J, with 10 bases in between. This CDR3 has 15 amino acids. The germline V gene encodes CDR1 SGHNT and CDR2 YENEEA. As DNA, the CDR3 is TGTGCCAGCAGCTTAGAGTTCGGGGGGAATGAAAAACTGTTTTTT. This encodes CASSLEFGGNEKLFF.

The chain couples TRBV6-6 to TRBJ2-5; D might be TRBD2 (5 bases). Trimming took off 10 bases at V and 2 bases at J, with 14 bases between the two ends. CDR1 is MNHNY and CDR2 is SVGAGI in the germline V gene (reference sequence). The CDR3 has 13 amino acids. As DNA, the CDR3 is TGTGCCACCGCGACGGGGATACAAGAGACCCAGTACTTC. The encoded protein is CATATGIQETQYF.

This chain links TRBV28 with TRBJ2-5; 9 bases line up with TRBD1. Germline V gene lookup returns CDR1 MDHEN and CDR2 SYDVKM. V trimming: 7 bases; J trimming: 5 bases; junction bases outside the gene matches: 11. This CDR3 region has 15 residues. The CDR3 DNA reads TGTGCCAGCACACCTTCCTGGGGACAGGGCGAGACCCAGTACTTC. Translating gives CASTPSWGQGETQYF.

The CDR3 reads CASSPIGLAGGIGELFF. CDR3 sequence (DNA): TGTGCCAGCTCACCCATCGGACTAGCGGGAGGAATCGGGGAGCTGTTTTTT. The gene calls are TRBV18 and TRBJ2-2; 14 bases match TRBD2. V shed 3 bases and J 7 bases; nucleotides not matched to a gene: 7. CDR1 is KGHSH, CDR2 LQKENI, per germline. The CDR3 extends over 17 amino acids.

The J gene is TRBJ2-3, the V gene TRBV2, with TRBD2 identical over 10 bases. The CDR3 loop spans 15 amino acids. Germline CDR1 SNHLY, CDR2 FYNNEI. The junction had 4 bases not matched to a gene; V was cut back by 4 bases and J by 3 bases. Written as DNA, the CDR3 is TGTGCCAGCAGTGGCCGAGCGGGAGGGACAGATACGCAGTATTTT. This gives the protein CASSGRAGGTDTQYF.

CDR3 DNA: TGTGCCAGTAGGACAGGGGATATAGGCAATCAGCCCCAGCATTTT. This sequence encodes CASRTGDIGNQPQHF. The J gene is TRBJ1-5, the V gene TRBV2; 9 nucleotides match TRBD1. Germline V CDR1 and CDR2: SNHLY, FYNNEI. The CDR3 consists of 15 residues. V dropped 9 bases and J dropped 2; count of bases not matched to a gene: 8. The full variable domain, its missing parts supplied by reference TRBV2 and TRBJ1-5, is EPEVTQTPSHQVTQMGQEVILRCVPISNHLYFYWYRQILGQKVEFLVSFYNNEISEKSEIFDDQFSVERPDGSNFTLKIRSTKLEDSAMYFCASRTGDIGNQPQHFGDGTRLSIL.